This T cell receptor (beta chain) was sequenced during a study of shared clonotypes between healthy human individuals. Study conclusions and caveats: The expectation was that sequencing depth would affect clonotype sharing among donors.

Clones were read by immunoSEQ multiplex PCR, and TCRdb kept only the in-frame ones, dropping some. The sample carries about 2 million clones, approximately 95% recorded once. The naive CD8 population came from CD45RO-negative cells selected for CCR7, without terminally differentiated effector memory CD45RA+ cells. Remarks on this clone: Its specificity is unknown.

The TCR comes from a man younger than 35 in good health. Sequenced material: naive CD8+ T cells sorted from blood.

DNA for the CDR3: TGTGCCAGCAGCGTAGTGGTGGGCATGAACACTGAAGCTTTCTTT. It translates to CASSVVVGMNTEAFF. V is TRBV9 and J is TRBJ1-1; no clear D. The germline V gene encodes CDR1 SGDLS and CDR2 YYNGEE. The CDR3 is 15 residues long. V was pared by 0 bases and J by 0 bases, with 9 bases between.